This TCR beta chain was identified in a study of blood T cell repertoires in COVID-19. TCRdb keeps only in-frame clones here, not all; method: immunoSEQ multiplex PCR. Of 45,000 or so clones in the sample, 87% were seen once. Germline loops: CDR1 SQVTM, CDR2 ANQGSEA. J gave up 8 bases and V 6 bases, and 9 bases lay outside the gene matches. This CDR3 spans 15 amino acids. V and J are TRBV29-1 and TRBJ2-3, with 15 positions matching TRBD2. The receptor comes from a woman aged 80 or older with COVID-19, enrolled during active disease. The specimen sequenced was peripheral blood. CDR3 coding DNA: TGCAGCGTGAATACCGGACTAGCGGGAGGGCTTACGCAGTATTTT. As protein: CSVNTGLAGGLTQYF.